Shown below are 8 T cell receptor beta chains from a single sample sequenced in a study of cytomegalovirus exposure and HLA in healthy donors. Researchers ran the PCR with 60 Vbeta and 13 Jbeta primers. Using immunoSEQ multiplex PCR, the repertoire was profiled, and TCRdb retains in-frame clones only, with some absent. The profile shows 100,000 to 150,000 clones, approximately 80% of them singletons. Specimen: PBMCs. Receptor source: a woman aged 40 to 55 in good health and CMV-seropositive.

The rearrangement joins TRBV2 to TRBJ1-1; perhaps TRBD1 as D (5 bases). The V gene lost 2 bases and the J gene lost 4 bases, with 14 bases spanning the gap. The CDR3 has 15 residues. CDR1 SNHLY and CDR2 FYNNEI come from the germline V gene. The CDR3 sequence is CASSESWGVGTEAFF. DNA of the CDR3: TGTGCCAGCAGTGAATCATGGGGGGTCGGCACTGAAGCTTTCTTT.

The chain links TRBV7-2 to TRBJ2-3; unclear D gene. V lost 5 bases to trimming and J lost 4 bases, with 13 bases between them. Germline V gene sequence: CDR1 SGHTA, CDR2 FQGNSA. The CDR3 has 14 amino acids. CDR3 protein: CASSQLVVADTQYF. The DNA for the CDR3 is TGTGCCAGCAGCCAATTAGTGGTGGCAGATACGCAGTATTTT.

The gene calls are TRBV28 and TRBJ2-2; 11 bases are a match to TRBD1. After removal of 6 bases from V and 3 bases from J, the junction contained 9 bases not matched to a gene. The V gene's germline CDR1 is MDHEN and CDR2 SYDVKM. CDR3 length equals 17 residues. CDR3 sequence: CASRSRRDRGDTGELFF. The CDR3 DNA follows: TGTGCCAGCAGAAGCCGCCGGGACAGGGGGGACACCGGGGAGCTGTTTTTT.

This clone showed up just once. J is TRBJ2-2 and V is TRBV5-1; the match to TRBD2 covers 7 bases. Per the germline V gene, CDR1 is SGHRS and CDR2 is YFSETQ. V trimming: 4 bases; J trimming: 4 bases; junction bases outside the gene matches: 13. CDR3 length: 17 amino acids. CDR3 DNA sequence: TGCGCCAGCAGCGTGTCCGGGACTATACCTCTCACCGGGGAGCTGTTTTTT. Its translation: CASSVSGTIPLTGELFF.

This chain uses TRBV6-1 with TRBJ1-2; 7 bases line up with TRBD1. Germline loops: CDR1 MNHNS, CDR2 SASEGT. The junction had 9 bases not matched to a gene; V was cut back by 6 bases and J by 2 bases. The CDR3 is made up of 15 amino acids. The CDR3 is CASRMDRMGNYGYTF. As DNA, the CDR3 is TGTGCCAGCAGAATGGACAGGATGGGCAACTATGGCTACACCTTC.

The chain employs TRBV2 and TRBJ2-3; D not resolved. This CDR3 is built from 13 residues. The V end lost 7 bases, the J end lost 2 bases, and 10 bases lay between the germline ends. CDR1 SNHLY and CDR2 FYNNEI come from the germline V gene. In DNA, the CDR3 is TGTGCCAGCATGCGGCTGCACACAGATACGCAGTATTTT. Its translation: CASMRLHTDTQYF.

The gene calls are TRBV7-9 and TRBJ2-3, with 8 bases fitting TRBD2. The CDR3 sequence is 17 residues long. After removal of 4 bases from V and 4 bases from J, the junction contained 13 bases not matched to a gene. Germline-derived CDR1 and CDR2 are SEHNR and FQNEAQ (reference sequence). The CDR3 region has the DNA TGTGCCAGCAGCTCGAACGCCGGGACTAGTACGTCAGATACGCAGTATTTT. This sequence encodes CASSSNAGTSTSDTQYF.

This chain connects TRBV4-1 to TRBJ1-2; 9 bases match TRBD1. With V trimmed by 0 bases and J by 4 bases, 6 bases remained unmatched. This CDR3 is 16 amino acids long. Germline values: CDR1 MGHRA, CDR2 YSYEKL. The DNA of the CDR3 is TGCGCCAGCAGCCAAGACCCGGGACAGGGAATCTATGGCTACACCTTC. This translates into CASSQDPGQGIYGYTF.